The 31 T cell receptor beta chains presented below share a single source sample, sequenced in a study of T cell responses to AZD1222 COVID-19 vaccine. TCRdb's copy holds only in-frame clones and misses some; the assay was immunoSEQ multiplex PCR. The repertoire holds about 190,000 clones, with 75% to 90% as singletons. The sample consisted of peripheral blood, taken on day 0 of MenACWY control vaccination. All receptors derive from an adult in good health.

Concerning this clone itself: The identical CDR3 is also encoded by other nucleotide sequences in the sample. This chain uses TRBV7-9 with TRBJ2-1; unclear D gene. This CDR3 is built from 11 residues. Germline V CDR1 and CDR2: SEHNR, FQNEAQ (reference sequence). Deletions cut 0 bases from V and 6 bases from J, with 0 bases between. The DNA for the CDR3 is TGTGCCAGCAGCTTAGCCAATGAGCAGTTCTTC. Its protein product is CASSLANEQFF.

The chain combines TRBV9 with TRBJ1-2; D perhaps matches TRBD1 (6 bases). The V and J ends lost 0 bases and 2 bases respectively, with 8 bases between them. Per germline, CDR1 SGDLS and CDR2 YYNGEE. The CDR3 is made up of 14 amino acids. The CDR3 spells CASSVDQGNYGYTF. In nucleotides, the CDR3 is TGTGCCAGCAGCGTAGACCAGGGGAACTATGGCTACACCTTC.

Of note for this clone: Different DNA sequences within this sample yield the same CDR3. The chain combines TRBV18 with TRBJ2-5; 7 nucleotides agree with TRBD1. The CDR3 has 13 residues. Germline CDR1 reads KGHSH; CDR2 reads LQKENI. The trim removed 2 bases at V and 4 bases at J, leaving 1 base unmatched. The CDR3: CASSPRDRETQYF. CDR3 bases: TGTGCCAGCTCACCAAGGGACAGAGAGACCCAGTACTTC.

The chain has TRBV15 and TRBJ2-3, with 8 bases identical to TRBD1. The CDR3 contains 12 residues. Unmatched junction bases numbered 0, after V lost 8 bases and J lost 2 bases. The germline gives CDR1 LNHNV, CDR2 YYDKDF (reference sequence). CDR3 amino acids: CATQGATDTQYF. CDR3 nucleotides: TGTGCCACCCAGGGGGCCACAGATACGCAGTATTTT.

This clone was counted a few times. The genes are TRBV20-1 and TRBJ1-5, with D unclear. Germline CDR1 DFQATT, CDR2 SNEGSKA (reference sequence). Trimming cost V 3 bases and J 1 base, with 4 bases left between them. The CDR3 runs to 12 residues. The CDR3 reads CSASDSNQPQHF. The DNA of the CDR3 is TGCAGTGCTAGTGACAGCAATCAGCCCCAGCATTTT.

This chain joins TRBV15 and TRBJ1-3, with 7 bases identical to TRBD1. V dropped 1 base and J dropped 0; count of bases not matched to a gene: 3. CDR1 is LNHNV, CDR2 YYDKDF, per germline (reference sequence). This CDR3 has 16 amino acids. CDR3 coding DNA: TGTGCCACCAGCAGAGGGACAGGTAGCTCTGGAAACACCATATATTTT. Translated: CATSRGTGSSGNTIYF. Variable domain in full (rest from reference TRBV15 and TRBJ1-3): DAMVIQNPRYQVTQFGKPVTLSCSQTLNHNVMYWYQQKSSQAPKLLFHYYDKDFNNEADTPDNFQSRRPNTSFCFLDIRSPGLGDTAMYLCATSRGTGSSGNTIYFGEGSWLTVV.

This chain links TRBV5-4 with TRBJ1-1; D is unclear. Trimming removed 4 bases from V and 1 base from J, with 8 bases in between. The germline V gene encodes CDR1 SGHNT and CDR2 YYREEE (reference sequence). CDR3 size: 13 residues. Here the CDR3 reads CASSGRTNTEAFF. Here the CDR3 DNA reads TGTGCCAGCAGCGGGAGGACGAACACTGAAGCTTTCTTT.

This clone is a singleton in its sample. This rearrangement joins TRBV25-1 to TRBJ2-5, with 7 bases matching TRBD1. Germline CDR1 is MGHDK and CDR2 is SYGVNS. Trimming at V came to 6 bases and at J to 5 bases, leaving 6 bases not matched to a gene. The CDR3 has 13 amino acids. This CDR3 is CASRGQVGETQYF. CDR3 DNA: TGTGCCAGCAGAGGACAGGTGGGGGAGACCCAGTACTTC.

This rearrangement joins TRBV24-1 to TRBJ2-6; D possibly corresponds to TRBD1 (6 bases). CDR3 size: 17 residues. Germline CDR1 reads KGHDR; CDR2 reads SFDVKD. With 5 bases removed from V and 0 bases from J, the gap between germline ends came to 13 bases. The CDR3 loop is CATSVAGVHSGANVLTF. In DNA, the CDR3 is TGTGCCACCAGTGTGGCAGGGGTGCACTCTGGGGCCAACGTCCTGACTTTC.

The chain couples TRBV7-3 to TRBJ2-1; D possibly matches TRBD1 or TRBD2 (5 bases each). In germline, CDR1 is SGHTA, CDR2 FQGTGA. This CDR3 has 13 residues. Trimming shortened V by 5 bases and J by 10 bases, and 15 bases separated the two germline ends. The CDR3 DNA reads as TGTGCCAGCAGCGGGGACGACCCACGGGAGCAGTTCTTC. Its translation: CASSGDDPREQFF.

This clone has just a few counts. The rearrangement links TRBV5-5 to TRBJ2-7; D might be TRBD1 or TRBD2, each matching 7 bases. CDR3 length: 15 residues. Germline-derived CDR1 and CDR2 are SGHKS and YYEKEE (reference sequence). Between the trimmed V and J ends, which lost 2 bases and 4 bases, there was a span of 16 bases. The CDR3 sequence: CASSFSQGRGYEQYF. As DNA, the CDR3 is TGTGCCAGCAGCTTTTCACAGGGGAGGGGATACGAGCAGTACTTC. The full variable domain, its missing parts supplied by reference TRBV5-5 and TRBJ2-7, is DAGVTQSPTHLIKTRGQQVTLRCSPISGHKSVSWYQQVLGQGPQFIFQYYEKEERGRGNFPDRFSARQFPNYSSELNVNALLLGDSALYLCASSFSQGRGYEQYFGPGTRLTVT.

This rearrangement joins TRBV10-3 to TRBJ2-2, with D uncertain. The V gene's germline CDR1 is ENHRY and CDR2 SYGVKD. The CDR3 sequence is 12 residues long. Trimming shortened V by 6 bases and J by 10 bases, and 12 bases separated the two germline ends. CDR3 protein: CAISETLVELFF. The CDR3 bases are TGTGCCATCAGCGAGACCCTCGTGGAGCTGTTTTTT.

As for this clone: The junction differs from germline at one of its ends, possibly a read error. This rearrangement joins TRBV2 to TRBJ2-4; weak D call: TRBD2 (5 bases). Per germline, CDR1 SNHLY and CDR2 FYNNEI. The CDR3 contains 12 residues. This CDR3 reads CASSEIRDFCHF. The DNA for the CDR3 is TGTGCCAGCAGTGAAATCCGGGATTTTTGCCACTTC. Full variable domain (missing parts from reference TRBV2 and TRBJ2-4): EPEVTQTPSHQVTQMGQEVILRCVPISNHLYFYWYRQILGQKVEFLVSFYNNEISEKSEIFDDQFSVERPDGSNFTLKIRSTKLEDSAMYFCASSEIRDFCHFGAGTRLSVL.

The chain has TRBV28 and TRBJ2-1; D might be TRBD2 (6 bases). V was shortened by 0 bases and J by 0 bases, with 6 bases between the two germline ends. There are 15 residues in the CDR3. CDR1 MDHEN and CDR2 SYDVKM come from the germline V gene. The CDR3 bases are TGTGCCAGCAGTTTATGGGGGGGCTCCTACAATGAGCAGTTCTTC. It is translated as CASSLWGGSYNEQFF.

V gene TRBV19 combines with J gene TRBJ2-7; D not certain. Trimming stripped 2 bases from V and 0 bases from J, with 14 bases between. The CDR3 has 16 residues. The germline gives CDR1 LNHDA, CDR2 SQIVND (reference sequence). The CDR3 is CASSISPQTSSYEQYF. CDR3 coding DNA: TGTGCCAGTAGTATATCCCCCCAGACCAGCTCCTACGAGCAGTACTTC.

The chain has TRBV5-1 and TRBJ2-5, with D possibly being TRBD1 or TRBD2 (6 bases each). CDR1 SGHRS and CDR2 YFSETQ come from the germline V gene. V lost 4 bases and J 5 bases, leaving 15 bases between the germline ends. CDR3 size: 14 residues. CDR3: CASSRSGGGETQYF. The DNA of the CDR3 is TGCGCCAGCAGCAGAAGCGGAGGGGGGGAGACCCAGTACTTC.

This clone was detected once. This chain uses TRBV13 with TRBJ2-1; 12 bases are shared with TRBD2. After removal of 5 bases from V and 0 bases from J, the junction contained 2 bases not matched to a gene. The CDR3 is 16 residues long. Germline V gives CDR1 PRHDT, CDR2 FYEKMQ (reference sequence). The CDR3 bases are TGTGCCAGCAGCGAGACTAGCGGGAGCTCCTACAATGAGCAGTTCTTC. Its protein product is CASSETSGSSYNEQFF.

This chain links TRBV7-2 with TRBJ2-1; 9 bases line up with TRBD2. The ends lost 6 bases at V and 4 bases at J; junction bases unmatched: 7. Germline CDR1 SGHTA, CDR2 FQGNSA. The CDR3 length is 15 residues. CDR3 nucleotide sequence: TGTGCCAGCAGTCCTAGCGGGAATGGATACAATGAGCAGTTCTTC. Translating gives CASSPSGNGYNEQFF.

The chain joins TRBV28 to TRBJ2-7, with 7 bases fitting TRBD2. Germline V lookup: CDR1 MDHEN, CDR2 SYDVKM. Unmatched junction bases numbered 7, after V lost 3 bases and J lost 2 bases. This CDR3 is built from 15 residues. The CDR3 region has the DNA TGTGCCAGCAGTTTCTGGCTAGCGGAAACCTACGAGCAGTACTTC. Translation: CASSFWLAETYEQYF. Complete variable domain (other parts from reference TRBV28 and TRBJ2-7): DVKVTQSSRYLVKRTGEKVFLECVQDMDHENMFWYRQDPGLGLRLIYFSYDVKMKEKGDIPEGYSVSREKKERFSLILESASTNQTSMYLCASSFWLAETYEQYFGPGTRLTVT.

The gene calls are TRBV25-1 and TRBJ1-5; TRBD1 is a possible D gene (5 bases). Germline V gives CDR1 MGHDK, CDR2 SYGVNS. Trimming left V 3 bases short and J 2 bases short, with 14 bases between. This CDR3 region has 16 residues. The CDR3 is CASSDGGTIGNQPQHF. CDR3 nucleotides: TGTGCCAGCAGTGATGGGGGTACGATAGGCAATCAGCCCCAGCATTTT.

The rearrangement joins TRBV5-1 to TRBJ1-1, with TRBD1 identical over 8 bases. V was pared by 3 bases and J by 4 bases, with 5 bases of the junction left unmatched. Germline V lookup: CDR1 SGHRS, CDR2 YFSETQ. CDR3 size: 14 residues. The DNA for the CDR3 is TGCGCCAGCAGCTCCTGGACAGGGCGCACTGAAGCTTTCTTT. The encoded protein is CASSSWTGRTEAFF.

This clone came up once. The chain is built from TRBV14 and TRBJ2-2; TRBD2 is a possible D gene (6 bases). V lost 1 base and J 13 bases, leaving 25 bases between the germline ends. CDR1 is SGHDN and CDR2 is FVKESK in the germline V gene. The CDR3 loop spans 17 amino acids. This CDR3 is CASSQVVPTVDTGRLFF. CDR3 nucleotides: TGTGCCAGCAGCCAAGTCGTTCCCACAGTGGATACCGGGAGGCTGTTTTTT. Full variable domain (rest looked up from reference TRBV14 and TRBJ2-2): EAGVTQFPSHSVIEKGQTVTLRCDPISGHDNLYWYRRVMGKEIKFLLHFVKESKQDESGMPNNRFLAERTGGTYSTLKVQPAELEDSGVYFCASSQVVPTVDTGRLFFGEGSRLTVL.

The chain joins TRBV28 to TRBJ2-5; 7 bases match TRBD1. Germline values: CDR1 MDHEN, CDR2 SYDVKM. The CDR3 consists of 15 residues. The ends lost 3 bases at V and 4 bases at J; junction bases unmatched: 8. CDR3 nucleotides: TGTGCCAGCAGTTTCGCACAGGGGACACGAGAGACCCAGTACTTC. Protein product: CASSFAQGTRETQYF.

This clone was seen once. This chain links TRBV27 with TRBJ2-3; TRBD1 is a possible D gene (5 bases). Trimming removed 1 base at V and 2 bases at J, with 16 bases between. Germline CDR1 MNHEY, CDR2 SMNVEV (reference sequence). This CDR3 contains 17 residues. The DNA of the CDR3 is TGTGCCAGCAGTTTATTAGTAGGGGTGGGATCCACAGATACGCAGTATTTT. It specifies CASSLLVGVGSTDTQYF.

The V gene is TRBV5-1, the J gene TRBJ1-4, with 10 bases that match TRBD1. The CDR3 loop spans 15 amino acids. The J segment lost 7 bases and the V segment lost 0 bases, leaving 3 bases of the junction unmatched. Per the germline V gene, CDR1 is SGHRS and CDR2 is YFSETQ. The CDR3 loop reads CASSLAGTGVEKLFF. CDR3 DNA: TGCGCCAGCAGCTTGGCCGGGACAGGGGTTGAAAAACTGTTTTTT.

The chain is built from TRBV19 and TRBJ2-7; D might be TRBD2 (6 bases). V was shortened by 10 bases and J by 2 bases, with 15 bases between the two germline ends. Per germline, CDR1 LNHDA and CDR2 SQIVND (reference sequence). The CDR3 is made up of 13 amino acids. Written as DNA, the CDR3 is TGTGCCACCTGGGGGGTGGGTCCCTACGAGCAGTACTTC. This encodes CATWGVGPYEQYF.

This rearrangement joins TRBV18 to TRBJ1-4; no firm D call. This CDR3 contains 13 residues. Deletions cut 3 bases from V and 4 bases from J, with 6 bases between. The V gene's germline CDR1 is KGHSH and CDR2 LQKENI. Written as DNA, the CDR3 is TGTGCCAGCTCACCCGGTCTTAATGAAAAACTGTTTTTT. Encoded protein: CASSPGLNEKLFF. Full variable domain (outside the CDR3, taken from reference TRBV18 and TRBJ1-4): NAGVMQNPRHLVRRRGQEARLRCSPMKGHSHVYWYRQLPEEGLKFMVYLQKENIIDESGMPKERFSAEFPKEGPSILRIQQVVRGDSAAYFCASSPGLNEKLFFGSGTQLSVL.

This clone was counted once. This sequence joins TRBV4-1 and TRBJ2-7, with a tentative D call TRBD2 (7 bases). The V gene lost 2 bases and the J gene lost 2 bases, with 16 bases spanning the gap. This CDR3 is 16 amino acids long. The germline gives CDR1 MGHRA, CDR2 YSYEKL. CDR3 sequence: CASSQRPEGGAYEQYF. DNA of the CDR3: TGCGCCAGCAGCCAAAGGCCCGAGGGGGGGGCCTACGAGCAGTACTTC.

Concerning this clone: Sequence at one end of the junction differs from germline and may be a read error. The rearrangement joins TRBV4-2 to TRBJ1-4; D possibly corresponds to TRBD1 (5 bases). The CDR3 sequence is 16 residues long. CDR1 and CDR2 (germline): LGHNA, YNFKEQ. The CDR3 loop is CASSQERAGGDEKLFF. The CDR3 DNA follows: TGTGCCAGCAGTCAAGAGAGGGCCGGGGGGGATGAAAAACTGTTTTTT.

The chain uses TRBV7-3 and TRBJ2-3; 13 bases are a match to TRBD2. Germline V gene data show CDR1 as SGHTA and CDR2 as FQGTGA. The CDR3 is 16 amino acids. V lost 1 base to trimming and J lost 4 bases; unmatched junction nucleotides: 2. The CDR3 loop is CASSLRTSGRADTQYF. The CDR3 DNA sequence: TGTGCCAGCAGCTTAAGAACTAGCGGGAGGGCAGATACGCAGTATTTT.

CDR3 region: CASSQGTEAFF. CDR3 nucleotide sequence: TGTGCCAGCAGCCAAGGCACTGAAGCTTTCTTT. This chain uses TRBV4-2 with TRBJ1-1; D remains unclear. The CDR3 extends over 11 amino acids. Per germline, CDR1 LGHNA and CDR2 YNFKEQ. The V gene lost 1 base and the J gene lost 4 bases, with 1 base spanning the gap.